The 10 T cell receptor beta chains below all came from one sample that was sequenced in a study of blood T cells in healthy people across ages. The second PCR ran about 6 to 12 cycles with a sample-barcoded 5' primer and J-beta primers. TCRdb analysed the 5' RACE reads with MiXCR anew, one entry per CDR3 protein. The sample has about 630,000 distinct CDR3 sequences, 20% to 25% seen once. Sequencing was carried out using blood. The receptors were gathered from a man aged 65 to 79 in good health.

This chain connects TRBV28 to TRBJ2-7; 13 nucleotides align to TRBD2. The germline V gene has CDR1 MDHEN and CDR2 SYDVKM. V was clipped by 3 bases and J by 6 bases; unmatched bases: 8. CDR3 length: 16 residues. Written as DNA, the CDR3 is TGTGCCAGCAGTTTCCGAGGACTAGCGGGGGTTGGCGAGCAGTACTTC. It codes for CASSFRGLAGVGEQYF.

Comment on this clonotype: The CDR3 end shows no conserved phenylalanine or tryptophan, and so a read error is likely. The chain has TRBV5-1 and TRBJ2-5; tentative D call: TRBD1 (6 bases). Germline CDR1 and CDR2: SGHRS and YFSETQ. CDR3 length: 14 amino acids. V lost 1 base to trimming and J lost 2 bases, with 9 bases between them. The CDR3 is CASSLNRGQETQYL. The CDR3 nucleotides read TGCGCCAGCAGCTTGAATAGGGGGCAAGAGACCCAGTACCTC.

To note about this clonotype: A read error may explain this, as a much larger clone is one base away. The V call is TRBV12-3 or TRBV12-4, the J call TRBJ1-4; 10 positions agree with TRBD1. The V segment lost 6 bases and the J segment 8 bases; nucleotides outside the gene matches: 6. This CDR3 comprises 14 residues. CDR3 region: CASSLGTGDEKLFF. CDR3 DNA: TGTGCCAGCAGCCTCGGGACAGGGGACGAAAAACTGTTTTTT.

This clonotype was observed many times. The chain has TRBV3-1 and TRBJ2-6; D is possibly TRBD2 (6 bases). This CDR3 is built from 16 residues. Germline V gene lookup returns CDR1 LGHDT and CDR2 YNNKEL (reference sequence). Trimming shortened V by 1 base and J by 1 base, and 8 bases separated the two germline ends. The CDR3 region has the DNA TGTGCCAGCAGCCAAGCTGGAGGGTCTGGGGCCAACGTCCTGACTTTC. Protein: CASSQAGGSGANVLTF. Together with reference TRBV3-1 and TRBJ2-6, the CDR3 gives the full variable domain: DTAVSQTPKYLVTQMGNDKSIKCEQNLGHDTMYWYKQDSKKFLKIMFSYNNKELIINETVPNRFSPKSPDKAHLNLHINSLELGDSAVYFCASSQAGGSGANVLTFGAGSRLTVL.

The chain carries TRBV12-3 or TRBV12-4 and TRBJ2-7; the D call may be TRBD1 or TRBD2 (6 bases each). The DNA end favors TRBJ2-5, so the J call may be wrong. The CDR3 length is 15 residues. The CDR3 DNA sequence: TGTGCCAGCAGTTTAGACAGGGTCCGGGGGGAGACCCAGTACTTC. This codes for CASSLDRVRGETQYF.

The chain has TRBV2 and TRBJ2-1; the match to TRBD2 covers 9 bases. The CDR3 is 16 amino acids. CDR1 and CDR2 from the germline V gene are SNHLY and FYNNEI. V shed 4 bases, J shed 9 bases, and the junction held 13 bases outside the gene matches. CDR3 DNA sequence: TGTGCCAGCAGTGCCCTGGGATTAGCGGGAGAGGTTGAGCAGTTCTTC. This encodes CASSALGLAGEVEQFF.

This clonotype was detected a few times. The V gene is TRBV4-3, the J gene TRBJ2-2, with 8 nucleotides matching TRBD2. The CDR3 is made up of 16 amino acids. V was pared by 0 bases and J by 7 bases, with 7 bases of the junction left unmatched. From germline, CDR1 is LGHNA and CDR2 YSLEER. The CDR3 sequence is CASSQDFSGGIGELFF. CDR3 in DNA: TGCGCCAGCAGCCAAGATTTTTCGGGAGGGATCGGGGAGCTGTTTTTT.

This clonotype showed up many times. This chain joins TRBV2 and TRBJ1-1; maybe TRBD1 (5 bases). CDR1 is SNHLY, CDR2 FYNNEI, per germline. V lost 7 bases and J lost 1, with 10 bases in between. This CDR3 has 13 residues. CDR3 coding DNA: TGTGCCAGCACCCAGGGCGAGAACACTGAAGCTTTCTTT. Residues: CASTQGENTEAFF.

The chain has TRBV29-1 and TRBJ2-2, with 12 bases matching TRBD2. Trimming took 6 bases from V and 6 from J; bases not matched to a gene: 8. CDR1 SQVTM and CDR2 ANQGSEA come from the germline V gene. CDR3 size: 15 residues. CDR3 in amino acids: CSVPVTSGSAGELFF. CDR3 DNA: TGCAGCGTACCGGTGACTAGCGGGAGTGCCGGGGAGCTGTTTTTT.

This clonotype was seen only a few times. The CDR3 reads CSAFPLAHSYEQYF. The DNA for the CDR3 is TGCAGTGCATTCCCACTAGCGCACTCCTACGAGCAGTACTTC. This chain links TRBV20-1 with TRBJ2-7, with TRBD2 matching 7 bases. Germline trimming cut 6 bases from V and 0 bases from J; bases unmatched to any gene: 8. Germline CDR1 and CDR2: DFQATT and SNEGSKA (reference sequence). The CDR3 sequence is 14 residues long.